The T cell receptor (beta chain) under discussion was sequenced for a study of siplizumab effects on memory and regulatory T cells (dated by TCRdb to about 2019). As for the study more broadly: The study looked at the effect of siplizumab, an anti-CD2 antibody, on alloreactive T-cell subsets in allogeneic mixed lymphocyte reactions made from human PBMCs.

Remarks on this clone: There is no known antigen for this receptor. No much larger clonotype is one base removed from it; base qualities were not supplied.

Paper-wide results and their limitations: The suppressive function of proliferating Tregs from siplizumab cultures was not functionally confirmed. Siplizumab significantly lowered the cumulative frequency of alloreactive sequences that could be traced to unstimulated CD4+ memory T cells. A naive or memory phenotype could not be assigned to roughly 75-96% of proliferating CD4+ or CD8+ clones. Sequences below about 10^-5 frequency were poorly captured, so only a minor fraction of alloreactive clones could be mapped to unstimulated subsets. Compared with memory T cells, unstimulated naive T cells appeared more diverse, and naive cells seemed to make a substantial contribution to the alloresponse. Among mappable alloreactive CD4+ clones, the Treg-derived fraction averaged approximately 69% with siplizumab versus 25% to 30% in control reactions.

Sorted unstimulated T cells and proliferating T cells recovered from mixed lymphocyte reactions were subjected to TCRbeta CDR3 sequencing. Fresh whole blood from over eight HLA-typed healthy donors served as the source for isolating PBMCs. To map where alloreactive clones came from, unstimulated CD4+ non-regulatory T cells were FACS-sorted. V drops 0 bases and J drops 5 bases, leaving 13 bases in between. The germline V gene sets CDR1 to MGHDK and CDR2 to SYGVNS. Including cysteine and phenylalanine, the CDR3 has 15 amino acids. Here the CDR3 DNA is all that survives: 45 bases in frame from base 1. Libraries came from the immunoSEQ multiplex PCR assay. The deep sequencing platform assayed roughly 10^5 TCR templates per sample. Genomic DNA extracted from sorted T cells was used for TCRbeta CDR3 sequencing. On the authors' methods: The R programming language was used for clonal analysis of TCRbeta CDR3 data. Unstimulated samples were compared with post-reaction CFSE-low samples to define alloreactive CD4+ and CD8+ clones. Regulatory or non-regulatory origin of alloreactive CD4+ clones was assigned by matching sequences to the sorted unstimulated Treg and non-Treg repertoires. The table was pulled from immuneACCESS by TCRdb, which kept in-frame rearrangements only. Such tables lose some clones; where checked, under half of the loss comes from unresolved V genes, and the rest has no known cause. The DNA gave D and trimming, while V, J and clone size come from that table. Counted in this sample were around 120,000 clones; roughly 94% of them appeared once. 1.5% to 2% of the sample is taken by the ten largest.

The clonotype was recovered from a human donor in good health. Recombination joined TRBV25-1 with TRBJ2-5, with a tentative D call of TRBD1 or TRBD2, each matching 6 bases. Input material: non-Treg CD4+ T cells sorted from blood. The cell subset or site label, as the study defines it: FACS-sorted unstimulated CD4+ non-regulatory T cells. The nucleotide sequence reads TGTGCCAGCAGTGAATACGGGGGAAGGGGGGAGACCCAGTACTTC. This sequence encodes CASSEYGGRGETQYF.